These 19 T cell receptor beta chains originate from one sample sequenced in a study of blood T cell repertoires in COVID-19. This table comes from immunoSEQ multiplex PCR, and its TCRdb copy is limited to in-frame clones, with some not included. The sample lists more than 95,000 clones, about four fifths occurring once. The sample comprised peripheral blood. Receptors originate from a man aged 60 to 69 with acute or convalescent COVID-19.

This chain joins TRBV12-3 or TRBV12-4 and TRBJ2-5; D is possibly TRBD2 (6 bases). This CDR3 comprises 13 residues. The V end lost 5 bases, the J end lost 5 bases, and 12 bases lay between the germline ends. The CDR3 bases are TGTGCCAGCAGTCGGGGGACGGATGAGACCCAGTACTTC. Protein: CASSRGTDETQYF.

CDR3 DNA sequence: TGTGCCAGCAGCTTAGAGGCGAAAGGTGGCTACACCTTC. The encoded protein is CASSLEAKGGYTF. V and J are TRBV7-3 and TRBJ1-2; D not certain. Germline V gives CDR1 SGHTA, CDR2 FQGTGA. V was shortened by 2 bases and J by 7 bases, with 11 bases between the two germline ends. The CDR3 sequence is 13 residues long.

This clone was observed once. V and J are TRBV3-1 (or the pseudogene TRBV3-2) and TRBJ2-7; 10 nucleotides line up with TRBD1. The germline gives CDR1 LGHDT, CDR2 YNNKEL (reference sequence). The CDR3 length is 14 residues. After removal of 1 base from V and 5 bases from J, the junction contained 2 bases not matched to a gene. CDR3 in amino acids: CASSQGDRGHEQYF. DNA of the CDR3: TGTGCCAGCAGCCAAGGGGACAGGGGACACGAGCAGTACTTC.

This chain links TRBV7-9 with TRBJ2-5; the D is unclear. The CDR3 length is 12 residues. Germline-derived CDR1 and CDR2 are SEHNR and FQNEAQ (reference sequence). V lost 4 bases and J lost 5, with 8 bases in between. CDR3 nucleotide sequence: TGTGCCAGCAGCTCGCACACGGAGACCCAGTACTTC. Translation gives CASSSHTETQYF. Together with reference TRBV7-9 and TRBJ2-5, the CDR3 gives the full variable domain: DTGVSQNPRHKITKRGQNVTFRCDPISEHNRLYWYRQTLGQGPEFLTYFQNEAQLEKSRLLSDRFSAERPKGSFSTLEIQRTEQGDSAMYLCASSSHTETQYFGPGTRLLVL.

The chain is built from TRBV7-9 and TRBJ1-1, with 7 bases fitting TRBD1. This CDR3 is 14 amino acids long. The V gene end was trimmed by 1 base and the J gene end by 6 bases; junction bases not matched to a gene: 5. CDR1 is SEHNR, CDR2 FQNEAQ, per germline (reference sequence). The CDR3 reads CASSLGQGRAEAFF. DNA of the CDR3: TGTGCCAGCAGCTTAGGACAGGGACGCGCTGAAGCTTTCTTT.

The chain has TRBV5-1 and TRBJ2-1, with TRBD2 matching over 7 bases. Germline assignment: CDR1 SGHRS and CDR2 YFSETQ. The length of the CDR3 is 14 residues. V shed 7 bases and J 0 bases; nucleotides not matched to a gene: 4. In DNA, the CDR3 is TGCGCCAGCCAAAGCGGGACCTCCTACAATGAGCAGTTCTTC. It specifies CASQSGTSYNEQFF.

V is TRBV2 and J is TRBJ1-2; a possible D gene is TRBD1 (5 bases). V lost 5 bases and J lost 8, with 24 bases in between. CDR3 length: 16 amino acids. CDR1 is SNHLY, CDR2 FYNNEI, per germline. The DNA of the CDR3 is TGTGCCAGCAGTAAAATCCTACCCGGGACTCAGGGCGGCTACACCTTC. Translation: CASSKILPGTQGGYTF.

The CDR3 coding sequence is TGTGCCAGCAGCCAAGGGGAGTATCAGCCCCAGCATTTT. Translated, it gives CASSQGEYQPQHF. The chain links TRBV14 to TRBJ1-5; D is undetermined. The CDR3 length is 13 residues. V dropped 1 base and J dropped 5 bases, with 6 bases sitting between them. In germline, CDR1 is SGHDN, CDR2 FVKESK. Drawing the rest from reference TRBV14 and TRBJ1-5, the complete variable domain is EAGVTQFPSHSVIEKGQTVTLRCDPISGHDNLYWYRRVMGKEIKFLLHFVKESKQDESGMPNNRFLAERTGGTYSTLKVQPAELEDSGVYFCASSQGEYQPQHFGDGTRLSIL.

The gene calls are TRBV23-1 and TRBJ1-4, with TRBD1 identical over 8 bases. TRBV23-1 is reported as an ORF; its role is uncertain. The CDR3 contains 16 residues. V lost 0 bases and J lost 4; bases outside the gene matches: 4. The CDR3 reads CASSQSADRDNEKLFF. CDR3 sequence (DNA): TGCGCCAGCAGTCAATCGGCGGACAGGGATAATGAAAAACTGTTTTTT.

This clone has only one observation. This chain connects TRBV19 to TRBJ2-5, with TRBD2 matching over 9 bases. After removal of 3 bases from V and 4 bases from J, the junction contained 3 bases not matched to a gene. The CDR3 totals 14 residues. Germline-derived CDR1 and CDR2 are LNHDA and SQIVND (reference sequence). The CDR3 sequence: CASSMGTSPETQYF. DNA of the CDR3: TGTGCCAGTAGTATGGGGACTAGCCCAGAGACCCAGTACTTC.

The chain carries TRBV7-4 and TRBJ1-5; 8 positions agree with TRBD1. The ends lost 4 bases at V and 0 bases at J; junction bases unmatched: 11. The germline gives CDR1 SGHVT, CDR2 SQSDAQ. CDR3 length equals 18 residues. The CDR3 DNA reads TGTGCCAGCAGCTCAGACCGGGACAGGACCGATAGCAATCAGCCCCAGCATTTT. This codes for CASSSDRDRTDSNQPQHF.

The chain combines TRBV24-1 with TRBJ2-3; 7 bases agree with TRBD2. The CDR3 is 13 residues long. CDR1 is KGHDR, CDR2 SFDVKD, per germline. The ends lost 7 bases at V and 1 base at J; junction bases unmatched: 1. The CDR3: CATSAGGTDTQYF. In nucleotides, the CDR3 is TGTGCCACCAGCGCGGGAGGCACAGATACGCAGTATTTT.

The chain carries TRBV5-1 and TRBJ2-7; D gene ambiguous. This CDR3 region has 14 residues. The V and J ends lost 1 base and 2 bases respectively, with 10 bases between them. Germline V gene sequence: CDR1 SGHRS, CDR2 YFSETQ. The CDR3 nucleotides are TGCGCCAGCAGCTTGCTAGAATCGACCTACGAGCAGTACTTC. The encoded protein is CASSLLESTYEQYF.

The chain employs TRBV7-2 and TRBJ1-2, with 7 positions matching TRBD1. Per the germline V gene, CDR1 is SGHTA and CDR2 is FQGNSA. The J segment lost 4 bases and the V segment lost 6 bases, leaving 11 bases of the junction unmatched. The CDR3 is made up of 15 amino acids. The CDR3 here is CASSPSDRASYGYTF. The CDR3, as DNA: TGTGCCAGCAGTCCCTCTGACAGGGCCTCCTATGGCTACACCTTC. The variable domain in full, with the rest retrieved from reference TRBV7-2 and TRBJ1-2, is GAGVSQSPSNKVTEKGKDVELRCDPISGHTALYWYRQSLGQGLEFLIYFQGNSAPDKSGLPSDRFSAERTGGSVSTLTIQRTQQEDSAVYLCASSPSDRASYGYTFGSGTRLTVV.

The chain is built from TRBV27 and TRBJ1-2; maybe TRBD1 (5 bases). Trimming stripped 4 bases from V and 1 base from J, with 19 bases between. Germline assignment: CDR1 MNHEY and CDR2 SMNVEV (reference sequence). The CDR3 sequence is 17 residues long. The CDR3 DNA follows: TGTGCCAGCAGTTCCCTGCCAGTGGGGGGTCATAACTATGGCTACACCTTC. It encodes CASSSLPVGGHNYGYTF.

This clone was seen a few times. The V call is TRBV5-5, the J call TRBJ1-6; D gene uncertain. V was cut by 4 bases and J by 8 bases, with 7 bases left in between. Germline V CDR1 and CDR2: SGHKS, YYEKEE (reference sequence). The CDR3 has 12 residues. The chain's CDR3 is CASSPGDSPLHF. The CDR3 DNA reads as TGTGCCAGCAGCCCCGGGGATTCACCCCTCCACTTT.

The J gene is TRBJ2-5, the V gene TRBV4-3, with D maybe TRBD2 (6 bases). Germline assignment: CDR1 LGHNA and CDR2 YSLEER. Trimming removed 0 bases from V and 5 bases from J, with 10 bases in between. The CDR3 length is 14 residues. In DNA form, the CDR3 reads TGCGCCAGCAGCCAAGATATAGGAGGGGAGACCCAGTACTTC. Translation gives CASSQDIGGETQYF.

The chain links TRBV6-5 to TRBJ1-1; D may be TRBD1 (6 bases). Per the germline V gene, CDR1 is MNHEY and CDR2 is SVGAGI. Deletions cut 5 bases from V and 5 bases from J, with 18 bases between. This CDR3 spans 15 amino acids. The CDR3 coding sequence is TGTGCCAGCAGTATTTCACAGGGAGTGGGTACTGAAGCTTTCTTT. Protein product: CASSISQGVGTEAFF.

The chain uses TRBV2 and TRBJ1-3; the D gene is possibly TRBD1 (5 bases). Trimming removed 7 bases from V and 0 bases from J, with 10 bases in between. The CDR3 sequence is 14 residues long. Germline CDR1 and CDR2: SNHLY and FYNNEI. The CDR3, as DNA: TGTGCCAGCACGACAGTGAACTCTGGAAACACCATATATTTT. Its translation is CASTTVNSGNTIYF.